One TCR beta chain is described in this entry. This sample is part of a study of blood T cell repertoires in COVID-19. Overall study: T cells, B-cell-depleted T cells, or PBMCs supplied cDNA or gDNA.

Clones were read by immunoSEQ multiplex PCR, and TCRdb kept only the in-frame ones, dropping some. The repertoire holds 50,000 to 75,000 clones, roughly 76% seen once, with around 5% in the top ten. The sequenced sample consisted of peripheral blood. The TCR was taken from a human donor in a cohort sampled during active COVID-19.

CDR3 in DNA: TGTGCCAGCAGCCTTTCCGGCAATGAGCAGTTCTTC. This gives the protein CASSLSGNEQFF. V is TRBV3-1 (or the pseudogene TRBV3-2) and J is TRBJ2-1; unclear D gene. V was pared by 4 bases and J by 6 bases, with 7 bases between. The length of the CDR3 is 12 residues. The germline V gene encodes CDR1 LGHDT and CDR2 YNNKEL (reference sequence).